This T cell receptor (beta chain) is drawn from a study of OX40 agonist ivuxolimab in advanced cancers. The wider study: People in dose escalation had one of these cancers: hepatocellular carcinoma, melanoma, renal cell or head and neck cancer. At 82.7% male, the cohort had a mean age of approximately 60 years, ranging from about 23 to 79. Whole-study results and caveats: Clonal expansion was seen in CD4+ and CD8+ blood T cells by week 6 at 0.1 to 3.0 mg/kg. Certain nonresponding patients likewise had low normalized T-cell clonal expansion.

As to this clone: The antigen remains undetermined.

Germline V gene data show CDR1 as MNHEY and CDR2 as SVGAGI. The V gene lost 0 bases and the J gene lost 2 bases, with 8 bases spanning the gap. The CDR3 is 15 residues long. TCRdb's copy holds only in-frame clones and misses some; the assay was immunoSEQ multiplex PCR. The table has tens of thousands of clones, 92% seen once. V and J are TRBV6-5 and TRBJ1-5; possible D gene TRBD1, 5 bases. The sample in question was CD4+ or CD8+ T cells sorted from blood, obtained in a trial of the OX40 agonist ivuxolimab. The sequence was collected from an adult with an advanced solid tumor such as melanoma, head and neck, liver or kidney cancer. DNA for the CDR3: TGTGCCAGCAGTTACTCGACCAGGGGCAATCAGCCCCAGCATTTT. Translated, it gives CASSYSTRGNQPQHF.